The clone carrying this T cell receptor beta chain was seen repeatedly, ten times or more. Its antigen is as yet unknown. This entry is derived from a study of CD8 T cells in ankylosing spondylitis. Study-wide findings and caveats: Disease-associated clones were reportedly significantly overrepresented in matched ankylosing spondylitis synovial fluid. Disease-linked clones proved CD8+ and comparatively uncommon in peripheral blood. Ankylosing spondylitis blood appeared to be characterized by a TCR beta motif of roughly eight highly homologous variants.

TCRdb passed the 5' RACE reads through MiXCR, listing each CDR3 protein once. The table records roughly 150,000 distinct CDR3 sequences, about 7% of them present only once. The clonotype was recovered from a female donor with ankylosing spondylitis or in good health (not recorded which). Input material: blood, either unsorted or a sorted T cell fraction (not recorded which).

The CDR3: CASSQGQVYGYTF. The CDR3 DNA is TGCGCCAGCAGCCAGGGACAGGTCTATGGCTACACCTTC. J is TRBJ1-2 and V is TRBV5-1; TRBD1 aligns across 8 bases. The J segment lost 4 bases and the V segment lost 4 bases, leaving 3 bases of the junction unmatched. The CDR3 extends over 13 amino acids. The germline V gene encodes CDR1 SGHRS and CDR2 YFSETQ.